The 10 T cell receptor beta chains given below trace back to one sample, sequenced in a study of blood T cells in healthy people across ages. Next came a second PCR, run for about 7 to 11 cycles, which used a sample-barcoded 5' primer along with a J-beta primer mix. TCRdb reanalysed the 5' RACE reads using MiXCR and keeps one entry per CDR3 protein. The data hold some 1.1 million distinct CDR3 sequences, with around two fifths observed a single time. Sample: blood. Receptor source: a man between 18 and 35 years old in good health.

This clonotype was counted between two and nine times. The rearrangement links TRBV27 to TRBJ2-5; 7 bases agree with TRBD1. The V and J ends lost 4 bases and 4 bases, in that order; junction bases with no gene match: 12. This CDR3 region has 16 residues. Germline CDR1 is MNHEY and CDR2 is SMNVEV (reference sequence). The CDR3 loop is CASSSQGVWGVETQYF. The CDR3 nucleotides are TGTGCCAGCAGTTCCCAGGGGGTATGGGGAGTAGAGACCCAGTACTTC.

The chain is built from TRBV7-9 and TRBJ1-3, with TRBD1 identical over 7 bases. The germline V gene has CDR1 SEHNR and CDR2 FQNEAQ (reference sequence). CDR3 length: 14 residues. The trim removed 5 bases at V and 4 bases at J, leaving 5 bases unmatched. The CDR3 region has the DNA TGTGCCAGCAGCCATGGGACAGCGGGAAACACCATATATTTT. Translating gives CASSHGTAGNTIYF.

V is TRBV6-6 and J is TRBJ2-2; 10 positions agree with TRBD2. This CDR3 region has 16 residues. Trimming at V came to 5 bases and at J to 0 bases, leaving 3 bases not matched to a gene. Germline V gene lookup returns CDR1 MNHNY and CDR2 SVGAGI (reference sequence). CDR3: CASSETSGSNTGELFF. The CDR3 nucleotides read TGTGCCAGCAGTGAGACTAGCGGGTCGAACACCGGGGAGCTGTTTTTT.

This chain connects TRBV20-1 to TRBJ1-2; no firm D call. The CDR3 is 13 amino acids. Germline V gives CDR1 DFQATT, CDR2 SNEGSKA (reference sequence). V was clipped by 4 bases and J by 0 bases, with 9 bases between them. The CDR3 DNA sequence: TGCAGTGCTACAGACGATCCTAACTATGGCTACACCTTC. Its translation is CSATDDPNYGYTF.

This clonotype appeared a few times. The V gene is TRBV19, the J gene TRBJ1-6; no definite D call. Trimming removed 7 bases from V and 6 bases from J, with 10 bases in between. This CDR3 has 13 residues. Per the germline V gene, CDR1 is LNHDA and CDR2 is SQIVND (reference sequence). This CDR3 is CASTRQFNSPLHF. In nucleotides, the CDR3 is TGTGCCAGTACACGGCAGTTTAATTCACCCCTCCACTTT.

DNA for the CDR3: TGTGCCAGCAGCCTCCAGCCTAGCGGGGGACAGTACTTC. Translated, it gives CASSLQPSGGQYF. The chain uses TRBV3-1 and TRBJ2-5; TRBD2 matches at 10 bases. Trimming removed 4 bases from V and 11 bases from J; junction bases left unmatched: 7. Germline V gene lookup returns CDR1 LGHDT and CDR2 YNNKEL (reference sequence). The CDR3 is 13 residues long.

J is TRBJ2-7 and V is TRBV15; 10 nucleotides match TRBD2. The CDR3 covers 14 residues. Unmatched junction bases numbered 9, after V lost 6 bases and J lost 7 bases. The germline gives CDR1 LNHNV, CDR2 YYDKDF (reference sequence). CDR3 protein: CATRGLAVNNEQYF. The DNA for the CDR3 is TGTGCCACCAGAGGACTAGCGGTAAACAATGAGCAGTACTTC.

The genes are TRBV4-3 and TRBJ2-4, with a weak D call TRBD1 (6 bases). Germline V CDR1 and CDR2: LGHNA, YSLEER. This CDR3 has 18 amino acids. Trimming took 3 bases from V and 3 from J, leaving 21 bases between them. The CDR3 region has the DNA TGCGCCAGCAGCCACGCGCATACAGGGAGCGTTAGCAAAAACATTCAGTACTTC. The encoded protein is CASSHAHTGSVSKNIQYF.

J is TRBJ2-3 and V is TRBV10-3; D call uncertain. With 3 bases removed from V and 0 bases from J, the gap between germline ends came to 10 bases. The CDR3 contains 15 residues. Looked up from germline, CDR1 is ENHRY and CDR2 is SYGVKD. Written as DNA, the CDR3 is TGTGCCATCAGTGAACTCATGACTAGCACAGATACGCAGTATTTT. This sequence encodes CAISELMTSTDTQYF.

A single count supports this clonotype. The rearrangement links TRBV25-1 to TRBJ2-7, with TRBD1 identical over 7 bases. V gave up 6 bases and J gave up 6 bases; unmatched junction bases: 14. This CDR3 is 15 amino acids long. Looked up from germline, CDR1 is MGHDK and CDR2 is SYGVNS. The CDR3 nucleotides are TGTGCCAGCAGGGTCAACAGGGGCGAGGGTTCCGAGCAGTACTTC. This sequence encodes CASRVNRGEGSEQYF.